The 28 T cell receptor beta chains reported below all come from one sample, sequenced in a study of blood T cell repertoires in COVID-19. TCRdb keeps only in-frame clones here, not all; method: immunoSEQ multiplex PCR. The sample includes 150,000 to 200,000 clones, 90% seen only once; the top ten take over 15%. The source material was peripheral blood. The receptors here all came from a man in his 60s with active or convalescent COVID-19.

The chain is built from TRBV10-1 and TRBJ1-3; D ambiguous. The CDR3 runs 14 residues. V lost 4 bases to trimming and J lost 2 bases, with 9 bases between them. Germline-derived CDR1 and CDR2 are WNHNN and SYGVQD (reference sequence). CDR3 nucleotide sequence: TGCGCCAGCAGTGCCGGAGGCGCTGGAAACACCATATATTTT. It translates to CASSAGGAGNTIYF.

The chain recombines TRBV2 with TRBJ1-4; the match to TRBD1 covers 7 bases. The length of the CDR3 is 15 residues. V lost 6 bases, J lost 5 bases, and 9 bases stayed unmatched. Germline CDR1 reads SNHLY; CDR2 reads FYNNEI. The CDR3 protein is CASSSAGGTNEKLFF. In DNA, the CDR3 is TGTGCCAGCAGCAGCGCAGGGGGGACGAATGAAAAACTGTTTTTT.

CDR3 sequence: CASSLKGNYGYTF. DNA for the CDR3: TGTGCCAGCAGCTTGAAGGGGAACTATGGCTACACCTTC. The chain couples TRBV5-4 to TRBJ1-2, with a weak D call TRBD1 (5 bases). Germline V CDR1 and CDR2: SGHNT, YYREEE (reference sequence). The CDR3 extends over 13 amino acids. V was pared by 1 base and J by 2 bases, with 6 bases between. The full variable domain, in which reference TRBV5-4 and TRBJ1-2 provide the parts outside the CDR3, is ETGVTQSPTHLIKTRGQQVTLRCSSQSGHNTVSWYQQALGQGPQFIFQYYREEENGRGNFPPRFSGLQFPNYSSELNVNALELDDSALYLCASSLKGNYGYTFGSGTRLTVV.

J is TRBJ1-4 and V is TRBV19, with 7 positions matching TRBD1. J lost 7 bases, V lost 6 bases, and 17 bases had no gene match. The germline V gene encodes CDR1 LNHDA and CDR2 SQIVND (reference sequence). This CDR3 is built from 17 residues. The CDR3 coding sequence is TGTGCCAGTAGCAAGTCCCTCCGACAGGGACTTGTTGAAAAACTGTTTTTT. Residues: CASSKSLRQGLVEKLFF.

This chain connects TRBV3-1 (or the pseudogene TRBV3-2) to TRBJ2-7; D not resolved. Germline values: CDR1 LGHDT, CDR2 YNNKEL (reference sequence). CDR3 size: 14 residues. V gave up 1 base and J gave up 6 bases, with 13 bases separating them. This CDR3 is CASSQGALGTEQYF. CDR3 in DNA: TGTGCCAGCAGCCAAGGGGCCTTGGGTACCGAGCAGTACTTC.

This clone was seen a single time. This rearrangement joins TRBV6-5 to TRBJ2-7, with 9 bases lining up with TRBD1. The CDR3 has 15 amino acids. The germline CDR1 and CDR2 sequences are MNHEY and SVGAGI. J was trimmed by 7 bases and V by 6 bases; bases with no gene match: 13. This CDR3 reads CASRRTGVGLEEQYF. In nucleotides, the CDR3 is TGTGCCAGCAGAAGGACAGGGGTAGGGTTAGAGGAGCAGTACTTC.

The CDR3 DNA follows: TGTGCCAGCAGCTTGATACGGGACAGACCGTACTATGGCTACACCTTC. Translated: CASSLIRDRPYYGYTF. V and J are TRBV5-6 and TRBJ1-2; 7 bases are a match to TRBD1. The CDR3 has 16 residues. V shed 1 base, J shed 3 bases, and the junction held 9 bases outside the gene matches. CDR1 SGHDT and CDR2 YYEEEE come from the germline V gene.

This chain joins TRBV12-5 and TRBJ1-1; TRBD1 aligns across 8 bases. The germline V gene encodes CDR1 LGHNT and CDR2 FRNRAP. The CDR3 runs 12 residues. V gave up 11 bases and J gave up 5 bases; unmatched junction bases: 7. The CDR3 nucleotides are TGTGCTGGCCAGGGGGCGAGTACTGAAGCTTTCTTT. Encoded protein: CAGQGASTEAFF. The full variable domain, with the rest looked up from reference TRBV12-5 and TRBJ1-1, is DARVTQTPRHKVTEMGQEVTMRCQPILGHNTVFWYRQTMMQGLELLAYFRNRAPLDDSGMPKDRFSAEMPDATLATLKIQPSEPRDSAVYFCAGQGASTEAFFGQGTRLTVV.

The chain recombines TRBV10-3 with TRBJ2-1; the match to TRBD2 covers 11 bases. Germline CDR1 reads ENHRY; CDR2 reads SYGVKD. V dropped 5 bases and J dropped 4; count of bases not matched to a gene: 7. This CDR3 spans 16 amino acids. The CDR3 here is CAISLTLAGGYNEQFF. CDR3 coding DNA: TGTGCCATCAGTCTGACCCTAGCGGGGGGATACAATGAGCAGTTCTTC.

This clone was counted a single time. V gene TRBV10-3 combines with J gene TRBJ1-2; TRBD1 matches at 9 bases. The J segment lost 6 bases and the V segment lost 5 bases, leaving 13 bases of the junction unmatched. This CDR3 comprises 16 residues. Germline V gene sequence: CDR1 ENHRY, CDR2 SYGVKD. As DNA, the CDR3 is TGTGCCATCAGTAGAGAACTCCGGGACAGGGAGAATGGCTACACCTTC. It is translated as CAISRELRDRENGYTF.

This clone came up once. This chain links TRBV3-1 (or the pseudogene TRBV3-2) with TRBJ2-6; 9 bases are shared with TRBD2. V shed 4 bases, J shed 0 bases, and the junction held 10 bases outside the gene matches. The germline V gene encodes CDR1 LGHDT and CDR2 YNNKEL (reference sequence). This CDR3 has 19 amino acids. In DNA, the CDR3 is TGTGCCAGCAGCCCCCTAGTTAGCGGGGGAAGCTCTGGGGCCAACGTCCTGACTTTC. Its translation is CASSPLVSGGSSGANVLTF.

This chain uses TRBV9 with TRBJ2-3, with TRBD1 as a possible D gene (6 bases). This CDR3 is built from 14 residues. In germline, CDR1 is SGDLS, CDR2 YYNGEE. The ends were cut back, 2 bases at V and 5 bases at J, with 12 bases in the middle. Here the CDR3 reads CASSVQGLQDTQYF. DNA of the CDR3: TGTGCCAGCAGCGTTCAGGGGCTGCAAGATACGCAGTATTTT.

The CDR3 here is CASSGKTGWDEAFF. The CDR3 coding sequence is TGTGCCAGCAGCGGAAAGACAGGGTGGGATGAAGCTTTCTTT. The chain links TRBV7-9 to TRBJ1-1; 7 nucleotides align to TRBD1. This CDR3 is 14 amino acids long. The V segment lost 5 bases and the J segment 7 bases; nucleotides outside the gene matches: 10. In germline, CDR1 is SEHNR, CDR2 FQNEAQ (reference sequence).

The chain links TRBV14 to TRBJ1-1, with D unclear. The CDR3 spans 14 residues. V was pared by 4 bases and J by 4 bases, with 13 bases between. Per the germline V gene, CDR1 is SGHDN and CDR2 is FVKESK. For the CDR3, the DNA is TGTGCCAGCAGCCGAGATGAAGCCGGCACTGAAGCTTTCTTT. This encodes CASSRDEAGTEAFF.

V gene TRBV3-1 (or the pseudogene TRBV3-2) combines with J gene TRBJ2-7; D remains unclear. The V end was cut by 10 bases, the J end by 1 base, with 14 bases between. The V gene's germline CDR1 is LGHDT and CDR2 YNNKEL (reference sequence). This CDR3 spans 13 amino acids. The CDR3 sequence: CATSRGESYEQYF. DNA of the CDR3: TGTGCCACCTCACGAGGCGAATCCTACGAGCAGTACTTC.

CDR3 residues: CSANLIEAFF. The CDR3 DNA is TGCAGTGCCAATCTAATAGAAGCTTTCTTT. The chain is built from TRBV20-1 and TRBJ1-1; unclear D gene. The germline V and J ends were trimmed by 6 bases and 8 bases, with 10 bases remaining between them. This CDR3 has 10 residues. Germline V gene lookup returns CDR1 DFQATT and CDR2 SNEGSKA (reference sequence).

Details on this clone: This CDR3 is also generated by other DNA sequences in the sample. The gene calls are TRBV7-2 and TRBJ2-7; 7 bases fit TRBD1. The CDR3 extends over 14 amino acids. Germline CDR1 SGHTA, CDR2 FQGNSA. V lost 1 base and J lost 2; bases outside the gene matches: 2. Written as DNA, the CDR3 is TGTGCCAGCAGCTTAGGAGGGGGCACCTACGAGCAGTACTTC. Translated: CASSLGGGTYEQYF.

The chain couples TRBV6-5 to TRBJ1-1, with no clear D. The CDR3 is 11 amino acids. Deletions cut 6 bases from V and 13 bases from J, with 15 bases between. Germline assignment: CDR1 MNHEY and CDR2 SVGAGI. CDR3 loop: CASSANSLVFF. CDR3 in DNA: TGTGCCAGCAGCGCGAACAGTCTTGTTTTCTTT.

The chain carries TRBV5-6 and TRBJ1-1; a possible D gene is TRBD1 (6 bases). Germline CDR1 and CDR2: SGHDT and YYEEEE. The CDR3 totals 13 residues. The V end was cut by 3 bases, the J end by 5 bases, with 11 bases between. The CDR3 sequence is CASSWTAVTEAFF. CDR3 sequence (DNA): TGTGCCAGCAGCTGGACAGCCGTAACTGAAGCTTTCTTT. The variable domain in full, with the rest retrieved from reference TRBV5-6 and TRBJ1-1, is DAGVTQSPTHLIKTRGQQVTLRCSPKSGHDTVSWYQQALGQGPQFIFQYYEEEERQRGNFPDRFSGHQFPNYSSELNVNALLLGDSALYLCASSWTAVTEAFFGQGTRLTVV.

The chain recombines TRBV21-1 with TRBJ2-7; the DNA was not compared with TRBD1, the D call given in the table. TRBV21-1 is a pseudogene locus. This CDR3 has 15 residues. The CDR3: CASSKGDCNSYEQYF. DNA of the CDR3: TGTGCCAGCAGCAAGGGCGATTGCAACTCCTACGAGCAGTACTTC.

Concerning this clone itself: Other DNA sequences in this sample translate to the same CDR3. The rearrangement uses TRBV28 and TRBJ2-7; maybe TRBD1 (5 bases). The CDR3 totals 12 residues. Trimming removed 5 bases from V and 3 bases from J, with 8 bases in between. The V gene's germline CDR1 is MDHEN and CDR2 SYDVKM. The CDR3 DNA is TGTGCCAGCAGTCTCCAGGGCTACGAGCAGTACTTC. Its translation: CASSLQGYEQYF.

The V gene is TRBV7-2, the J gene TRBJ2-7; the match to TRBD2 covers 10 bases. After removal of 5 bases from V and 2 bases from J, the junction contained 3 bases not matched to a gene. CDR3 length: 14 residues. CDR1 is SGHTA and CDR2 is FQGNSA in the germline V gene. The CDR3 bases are TGTGCCAGCAGCCGGACTAGCGGCCCCTACGAGCAGTACTTC. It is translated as CASSRTSGPYEQYF.

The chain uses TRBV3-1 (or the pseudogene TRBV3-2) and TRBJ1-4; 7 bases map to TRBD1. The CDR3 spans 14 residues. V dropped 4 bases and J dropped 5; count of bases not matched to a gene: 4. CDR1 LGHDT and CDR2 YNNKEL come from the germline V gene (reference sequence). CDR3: CASSLGQRNEKLFF. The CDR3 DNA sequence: TGTGCCAGCAGCCTGGGACAGAGAAATGAAAAACTGTTTTTT.

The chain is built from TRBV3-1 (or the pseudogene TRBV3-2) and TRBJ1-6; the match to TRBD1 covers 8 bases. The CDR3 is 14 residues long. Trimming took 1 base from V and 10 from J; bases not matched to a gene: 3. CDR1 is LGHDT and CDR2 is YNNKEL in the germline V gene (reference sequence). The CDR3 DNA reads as TGTGCCAGCAGCCAAGGGACAGGGAGGTCACCCCTCCACTTT. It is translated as CASSQGTGRSPLHF.

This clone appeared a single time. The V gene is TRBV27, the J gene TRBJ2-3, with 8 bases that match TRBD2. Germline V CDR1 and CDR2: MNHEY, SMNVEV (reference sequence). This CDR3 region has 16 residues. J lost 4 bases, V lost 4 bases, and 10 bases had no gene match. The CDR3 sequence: CASSSNAGTRADTQYF. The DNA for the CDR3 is TGTGCCAGCAGTTCAAACGCCGGGACTAGGGCAGATACGCAGTATTTT.

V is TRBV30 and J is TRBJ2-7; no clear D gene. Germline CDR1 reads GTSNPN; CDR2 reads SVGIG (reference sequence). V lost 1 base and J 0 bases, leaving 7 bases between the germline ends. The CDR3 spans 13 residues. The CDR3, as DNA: TGTGCCTGGAGTGGTTCTCCCTCCTACGAGCAGTACTTC. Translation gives CAWSGSPSYEQYF.

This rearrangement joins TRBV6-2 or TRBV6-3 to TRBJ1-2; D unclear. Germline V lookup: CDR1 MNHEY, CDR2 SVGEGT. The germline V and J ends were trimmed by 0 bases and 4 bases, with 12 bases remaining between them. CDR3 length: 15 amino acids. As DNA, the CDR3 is TGTGCCAGCAGTTACTCGGCGGGCTCTATCTATGGCTACACCTTC. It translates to CASSYSAGSIYGYTF.

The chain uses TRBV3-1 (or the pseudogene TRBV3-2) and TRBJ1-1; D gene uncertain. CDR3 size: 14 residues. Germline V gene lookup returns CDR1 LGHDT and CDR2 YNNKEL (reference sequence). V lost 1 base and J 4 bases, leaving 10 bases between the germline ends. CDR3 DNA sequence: TGTGCCAGCAGCCAAGGCGGTCCGACCACTGAAGCTTTCTTT. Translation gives CASSQGGPTTEAFF.